The entry below describes one T cell receptor beta chain. This clonotype was detected only once. Its antigen is unknown. The input lacks base qualities; no much larger clone sits a single base away. A single read makes a weak case. Looking up the germline V gene yields CDR1 SGHRS and CDR2 YFSETQ. The germline V end is reduced by 4 bases and the J end by 4 bases; junction bases left unmatched: 4. Taken from cysteine to phenylalanine, the CDR3 has 14 residues. The kept DNA is CDR3 alone, 42 bases in frame from the first base. The sample originates from a study of T cells in Graves' hyperthyroidism and ophthalmopathy (dated by TCRdb to the late 2010s). Looking at the study overall: Peripheral blood samples were taken at the time of initial diagnosis, prior to any treatment. A discovery cohort of about a hundred patients, roughly 40 with Graves' ophthalmopathy and 57 with stable Graves' hyperthyroidism, was used to find distinguishing TCR V-J signatures. Prospective prediction of ophthalmopathy was tested in an independent validation cohort of 18 to 20 hyperthyroidism patients and approximately 17 patients who later progressed to ophthalmopathy. The roughly 100 discovery patients were randomly split 7:3 into training and test sets. Thyroid tissue and blood T-cell repertoires from about six Graves' hyperthyroidism patients were also compared in the study. After sampling, hyperthyroidism patients received methimazole starting at 30 mg daily, and ophthalmopathy patients received high-dose intravenous methylprednisolone. The paper reports TCR Vbeta CDR3 sequencing of 140 or so peripheral blood samples: under 45 ophthalmopathy, under 85 hyperthyroidism and 17 progressor patients. What the research found in general, with its limitations: No statistical method was used to fix the sample size in advance, and group allocation was not hidden from the investigators. A model built on a 13 V-J signature distinguished ophthalmopathy from stable hyperthyroidism, reaching about 88% sensitivity and approximately 83% specificity in cross-validation and 80%/75% in testing. Most expanded thyroid clonotypes (frequency above 0.001) were also detected in blood, suggesting blood repertoires may reflect thyroid immune responses. In validation, the model predicted progression to ophthalmopathy with about 71% sensitivity and approximately 78% specificity, a median of about 6 months before onset.

Hyperthyroidism patients were newly diagnosed, had a disease duration of under 2 months, and were aged 18 to 65 years. Any patient with an uncontrolled infection, another autoimmune disease, pregnancy or lactation was excluded. Diagnoses relied on clinical symptoms, serum thyroxine and TRAb, thyroid ultrasound and orbital computed tomography. Blood from progressor patients was collected at the time of first diagnosis with hyperthyroidism, before any ophthalmopathy symptoms had appeared. PBMCs were isolated from about 9.1 ml of fresh peripheral blood by Ficoll-Paque density gradient centrifugation. Progressor patients were first diagnosed with Graves' hyperthyroidism and then developed ophthalmopathy during follow-up. Trizol reagent was used to extract total RNA, and RNA quality was then checked on an Agilent 2100 Bioanalyzer. The TCR beta CDR3 regions were amplified from the RNA transcripts. The first round of RT-PCR for the TCR CDR3 was performed with the HTBI primer set and the Qiagen OneStep RT-PCR kit. A second multiplex PCR round built the libraries, followed by size selection and purification. Sequencing of the libraries was done on an Illumina HiSeq2000 using paired-end 100 bp reads. Turning to the authors' computational methods: Raw data were processed with SOAPnuke, discarding reads with adapters, uncalled bases, mean Phred below 15, or no exact constant-primer or identifier match. High-quality paired reads were merged using COPE v1.2.5, and each unique nucleotide sequence was defined as a clonotype. Clonotypes were aligned to IMGT TRBV, TRBD and TRBJ reference segments using MiTCR v1.1. Analysis was restricted to V-J combinations with a frequency above 0.0001, which covered 99.2% of repertoires. The TCS score was defined as F50 (clonal expansion) divided by E x V (chaos), with BLOSUM62-based TCRdist calculated between CDR3 peptides within each V-J. Welch's t-statistics and random forest reduced 500 to 550 V-J features to under 15, which were used in a naive Bayes classifier (R e1071). In-frame beta chains were kept once TCRdb had trimmed the public reads at Q25 with fastp and called clones with MiXCR. Each entry merges the rows of one CDR3 protein and shows their most common DNA and genes. These V and J calls are TCRdb output, not the study's own analysis. The sample includes fewer than 350,000 distinct CDR3 sequences, with about an eighth observed a single time. 7% to 8.5% of the sample lies in the top ten.

Sequences were obtained from blood. The receptor was derived from a woman aged 25-40 years with Graves' hyperthyroidism that later progressed to Graves' ophthalmopathy. The rearrangement joined TRBV5-1 to TRBJ2-5, and TRBD1 aligns with 10 junction nucleotides. The CDR3 protein: CASSRQGASETQYF. The nucleotide sequence reads TGCGCCAGCAGCCGACAGGGGGCTTCAGAGACCCAGTACTTC.